These T cell receptor beta chains were read from a single sample in a study of blood T cell repertoires in COVID-19. This table comes from immunoSEQ multiplex PCR, and its TCRdb copy is limited to in-frame clones, with some not included. The table shows around 220,000 clones, with 86% occurring only once. Sequenced: peripheral blood. The source of these receptors is a woman in her forties or fifties with acute or convalescent COVID-19. Both conserved end residues are part of each CDR3. D genes are given only for firm matches. Rows give clone size only sometimes, using once, few, many, or a class for an expanded clone.

TRBV7-2,-,-,TRBJ2-1,TGTGCCACCCGGAGGGGGGGGCAAAATGAGCAGTTCTTC,CATRRGGQNEQFF
TRBV6-5,-,-,TRBJ1-5,TGTGCCAGCAGCGTAACAGGGAAGGGCAATCAGCCCCAGCATTTT,CASSVTGKGNQPQHF
TRBV2,-,TRBD2,TRBJ2-3,TGTGCCAGCAGTGACCGGGGGGGCACAGATACGCAGTATTTT,CASSDRGGTDTQYF
TRBV7-6,-,-,TRBJ1-3,TGTGCCAGCAGCTTACAGGGAGGCTCTGGAAACACCATATATTTT,CASSLQGGSGNTIYF
TRBV7-8,-,-,TRBJ1-1,TGTGCCAGCAGCTTCGGCACAGGATACACTGAAGCTTTCTTT,CASSFGTGYTEAFF
TRBV29-1,-,TRBD1,TRBJ1-3,TGCAGCGTTGTTTCCAGGACAGGGGACAACACCATATATTTT,CSVVSRTGDNTIYF
TRBV24-1,-,-,TRBJ2-7,TGTGCCACCAGTGACGCTAATTTCGAGCAGTACTTC,CATSDANFEQYF
TRBV6-1,once,-,TRBJ2-1,TGTGCCAGCAGTGAAGGAGGGTCCTCCTACAATGAGCAGTTCTTC,CASSEGGSSYNEQFF
TRBV6-5,-,TRBD1,TRBJ1-2,TGTGCCAGCACCAGAGGACAGGCGAACTATGGCTACACCTTC,CASTRGQANYGYTF
TRBV11-2,few,-,TRBJ1-3,TGTGCCAGCAGCTTGGGGAGCCCCATAGCCGGAAACACCATATATTTT,CASSLGSPIAGNTIYF
TRBV6-4,once,TRBD1,TRBJ2-3,TGTGCCAGCAGTGAGAGGACAGGGGGCACAGATACGCAGTATTTT,CASSERTGGTDTQYF
TRBV10-3,-,TRBD1,TRBJ1-1,TGTGCCATCACGCCGGGAGACAGGGTAGGGTACACTGAAGCTTTCTTT,CAITPGDRVGYTEAFF
TRBV10-2,-,TRBD2,TRBJ2-7,TGCGCCAGCAGCGACGGACTAGCGGGAGTCTACGAGCAGTACTTC,CASSDGLAGVYEQYF
TRBV10-3,once,-,TRBJ2-3,TGTGCCATCAGTGAGGGGGACTCGGGGGGCACAGATACGCAGTATTTT,CAISEGDSGGTDTQYF
TRBV10-2,once,-,TRBJ1-1,TGCGCCAGCAGTGACGCGAATGGAGGGGCTTTCTTT,CASSDANGGAFF
TRBV19,-,TRBD2,TRBJ2-7,TGTGCCAGTAGTCTCGAGGCCCCGGGACTACGCCCCGGGGAGCAGTACTTC,CASSLEAPGLRPGEQYF
TRBV5-1,-,TRBD2,TRBJ2-3,TGCGCCAGCTTGCCCGTAGCGGGAGGGGTAGATACGCAGTATTTT,CASLPVAGGVDTQYF
TRBV11-2,-,-,TRBJ2-1,TGTGCCAGCAGCCCCCCCTTTACTGGGGCTTACAATGAGCAGTTCTTC,CASSPPFTGAYNEQFF
TRBV7-2,-,TRBD2,TRBJ2-1,TGTGCCAGCAGCTTGGGACTAGCGGGAGTGGGGGAGCAGTTCTTC,CASSLGLAGVGEQFF
TRBV3-1/TRBV3-2,-,-,TRBJ2-5,TGTGCCAGCAGCCCCCGGGGGTGGGAGACCCAGTACTTC,CASSPRGWETQYF
TRBV5-6,-,TRBD2,TRBJ2-1,TGTGCCAGCAGCTTACCTGGCCTAGCGGGAGGTTCCAGTGAGCAGTTCTTC,CASSLPGLAGGSSEQFF
TRBV5-1,-,TRBD1,TRBJ1-1,TGCGCCAGCAGTTTTAGACAGGGATCCCCAAAGGGCACTGAAGCTTTCTTT,CASSFRQGSPKGTEAFF
TRBV24-1,-,-,TRBJ2-1,TGTGCCACCAGTGGGGGGGTCAATGAGCAGTTCTTC,CATSGGVNEQFF
TRBV9,many,-,TRBJ2-7,TGTGCCAGCAGCTTCGGACACGCCAACTACGAGCAGTACTTC,CASSFGHANYEQYF